This TCR beta chain is drawn from a study of blood T cell repertoires in COVID-19. Sequenced by immunoSEQ multiplex PCR; TCRdb stores in-frame clones only, minus some. The sample shows some 160,000 clones, more than 65% of them seen only once. This clone was picked up one time. Germline CDR1 KGHSH, CDR2 LQKENI. The length of the CDR3 is 14 residues. Trimming pared 6 bases from V and 1 base from J, leaving 12 bases between. The rearrangement joins TRBV18 to TRBJ1-1; D is undetermined. Sequenced sample: peripheral blood. This receptor was identified in an elderly woman with acute or convalescent COVID-19. CDR3 sequence reads: CASSPITRNTEAFF. The CDR3 coding sequence is TGTGCCAGCTCCCCGATAACAAGGAACACTGAAGCTTTCTTT.